A single sample gave rise to the 5 T cell receptor beta chains below, sequenced in a study of pediatric ulcerative colitis (dated by TCRdb to the late 2010s). The library was built by means of the immunoSEQ multiplex PCR assay. This immuneACCESS table, as held by TCRdb, lists in-frame sequences with V and J called but not all clones. Of the missing ones, under half trace to an unresolved V gene in checked studies; the others have no known cause. This sample gives 55,000 to 75,000 clones in total; 70% to 90% of them show up just once. The ten most abundant clones make up approximately 3.7% of the sample. Sequenced sample: blood. These receptors were obtained from a boy younger than 18 with severe ulcerative colitis.

V is TRBV18 and J is TRBJ2-7, with 7 bases lining up with TRBD1. The CDR3 covers 14 residues. The junction had 3 bases not matched to a gene; V was cut back by 1 base and J by 3 bases. Germline CDR1 is KGHSH and CDR2 is LQKENI. Here the CDR3 reads CASSPRGQIYEQYF. For the CDR3, the DNA is TGTGCCAGCTCACCACGGGGACAGATCTACGAGCAGTACTTC.

The gene calls are TRBV7-2 and TRBJ2-4; D may be TRBD1 (5 bases). V lost 5 bases to trimming and J lost 0 bases, with 8 bases between them. Germline CDR1 is SGHTA and CDR2 is FQGNSA. This CDR3 has 14 residues. The chain's CDR3 is CASSPTVAKNIQYF. The CDR3 DNA reads as TGTGCCAGCAGCCCGACAGTAGCCAAAAACATTCAGTACTTC.

The chain combines TRBV9 with TRBJ1-5, with D unresolved. The CDR3 loop spans 15 amino acids. V was pared by 0 bases and J by 0 bases, with 7 bases between. Germline loops: CDR1 SGDLS, CDR2 YYNGEE. The CDR3: CASSVGQNSNQPQHF. As DNA, the CDR3 is TGTGCCAGCAGCGTAGGCCAGAATAGCAATCAGCCCCAGCATTTT.

The gene calls are TRBV7-9 and TRBJ2-1; TRBD2 is a possible D gene (6 bases). Trimming stripped 2 bases from V and 5 bases from J, with 13 bases between. There are 15 residues in the CDR3. Per the germline V gene, CDR1 is SEHNR and CDR2 is FQNEAQ (reference sequence). The CDR3 is CASSLTFGGNNEQFF. CDR3 coding DNA: TGTGCCAGCAGCTTAACTTTTGGGGGGAACAATGAGCAGTTCTTC.

This rearrangement joins TRBV30 to TRBJ2-3; D may be TRBD1 (6 bases). Per the germline V gene, CDR1 is GTSNPN and CDR2 is SVGIG (reference sequence). CDR3 length: 13 amino acids. The germline V and J ends were trimmed by 4 bases and 2 bases, with 10 bases remaining between them. CDR3 nucleotide sequence: TGTGCCTGGAAGCAGGGGATCACAGATACGCAGTATTTT. It encodes CAWKQGITDTQYF.